At least ten counts were recorded for the clone carrying this TCR beta chain. No antigen is known for it. The missing CDR3 end, 3 residues past where the read stops, is filled in from the germline J gene. The sample is drawn from a study of T cell clonality in common variable immunodeficiency. Findings and limits, study-wide: Fewer TCRbeta clones were shared among CVID subjects than controls. What drives increased CVID clonality needs T cell subpopulation sequencing.

The CDR3 length is 18 residues. Trimming pared 5 bases from V and 0 bases from J, leaving 23 bases between. Looked up from germline, CDR1 is DFQATT and CDR2 is SNEGSKA (reference sequence). Data came from immunoSEQ multiplex PCR; TCRdb stores just in-frame clones and leaves some out. The profile covers tens of thousands of clones, none occurring a single time. The sequence derives from a person aged 18 to 70 in good health. The sequenced sample was peripheral blood mononuclear cells. The chain uses TRBV20-1 and TRBJ1-3; D possibly corresponds to TRBD1 (6 bases). CDR3 DNA (partial): TGCAGTGCTGCGACGTACAGGGATAATGAGATCTCTGGAAACACC. Amino acids: CSAATYRDNEISGNT. The entire CDR3 sequence reads CSAATYRDNEISGNTIYF.